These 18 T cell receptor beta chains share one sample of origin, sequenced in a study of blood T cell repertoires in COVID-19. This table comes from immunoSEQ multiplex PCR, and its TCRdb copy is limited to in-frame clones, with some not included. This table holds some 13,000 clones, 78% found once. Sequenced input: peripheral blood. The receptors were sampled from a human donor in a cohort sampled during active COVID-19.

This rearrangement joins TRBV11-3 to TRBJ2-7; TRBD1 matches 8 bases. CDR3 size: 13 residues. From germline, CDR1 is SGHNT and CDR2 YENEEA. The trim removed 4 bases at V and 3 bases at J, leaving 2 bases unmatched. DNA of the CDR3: TGTGCCAGCAGCTCCGGACAGGGCTACGAGCAGTACTTC. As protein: CASSSGQGYEQYF.

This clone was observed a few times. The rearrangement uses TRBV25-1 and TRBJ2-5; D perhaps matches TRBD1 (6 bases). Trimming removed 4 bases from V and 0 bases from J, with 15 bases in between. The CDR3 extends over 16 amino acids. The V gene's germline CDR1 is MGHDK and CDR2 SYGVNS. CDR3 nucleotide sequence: TGTGCCAGCAGTGGATCTCAAAGGGGGTACCAAGAGACCCAGTACTTC. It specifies CASSGSQRGYQETQYF.

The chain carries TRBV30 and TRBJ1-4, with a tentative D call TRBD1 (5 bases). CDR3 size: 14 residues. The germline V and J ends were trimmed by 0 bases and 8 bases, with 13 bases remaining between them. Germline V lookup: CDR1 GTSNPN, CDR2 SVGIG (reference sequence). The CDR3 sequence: CAWSVQAGREKLFF. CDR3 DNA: TGTGCCTGGAGTGTACAGGCCGGCCGAGAAAAACTGTTTTTT. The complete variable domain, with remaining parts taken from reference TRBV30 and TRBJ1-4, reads SQTIHQWPATLVQPVGSPLSLECTVEGTSNPNLYWYRQAAGRGLQLLFYSVGIGQISSEVPQNLSASRPQDRQFILSSKKLLLSDSGFYLCAWSVQAGREKLFFGSGTQLSVL.

The DNA of the CDR3 is TGTGCCAGCAGCCATAATCTTCTAGCGGGGTCGAAACAAGAGACCCAGTACTTC. This sequence encodes CASSHNLLAGSKQETQYF. J is TRBJ2-5 and V is TRBV3-1 (or the pseudogene TRBV3-2); 9 bases agree with TRBD2. Germline V gene data show CDR1 as LGHDT and CDR2 as YNNKEL (reference sequence). The V gene end was trimmed by 3 bases and the J gene end by 2 bases; junction bases not matched to a gene: 13. This CDR3 is built from 18 residues.

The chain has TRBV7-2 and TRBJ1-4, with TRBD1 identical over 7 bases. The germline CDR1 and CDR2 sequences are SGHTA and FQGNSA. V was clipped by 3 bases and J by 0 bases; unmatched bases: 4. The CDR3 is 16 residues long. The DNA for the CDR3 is TGTGCCAGCAGCTTCCGACAGGGTACAACTAATGAAAAACTGTTTTTT. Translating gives CASSFRQGTTNEKLFF.

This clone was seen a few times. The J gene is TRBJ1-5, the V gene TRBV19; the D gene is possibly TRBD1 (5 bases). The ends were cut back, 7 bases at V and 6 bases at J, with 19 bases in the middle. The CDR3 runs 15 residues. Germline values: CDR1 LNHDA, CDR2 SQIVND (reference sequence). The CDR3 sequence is CASTQGRGWSQPQHF. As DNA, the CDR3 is TGTGCCAGTACCCAGGGAAGGGGATGGAGTCAGCCCCAGCATTTT.

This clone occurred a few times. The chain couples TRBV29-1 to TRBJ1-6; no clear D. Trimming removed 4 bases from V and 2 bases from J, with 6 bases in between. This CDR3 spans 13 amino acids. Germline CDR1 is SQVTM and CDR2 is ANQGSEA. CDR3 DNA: TGCAGCGTTGGTGAGGCCTATAATTCACCCCTCCACTTT. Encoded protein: CSVGEAYNSPLHF.

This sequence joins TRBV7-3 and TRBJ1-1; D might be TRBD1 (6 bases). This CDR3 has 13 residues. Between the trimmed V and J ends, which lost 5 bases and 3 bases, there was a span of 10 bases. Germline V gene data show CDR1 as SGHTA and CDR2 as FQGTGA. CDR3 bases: TGTGCCAGCAGCGCCTACAGGGACACTGAAGCTTTCTTT. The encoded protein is CASSAYRDTEAFF.

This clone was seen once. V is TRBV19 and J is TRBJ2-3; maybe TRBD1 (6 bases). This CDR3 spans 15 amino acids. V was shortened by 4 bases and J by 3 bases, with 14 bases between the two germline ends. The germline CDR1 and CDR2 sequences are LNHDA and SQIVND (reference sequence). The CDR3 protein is CASSRRQVETDTQYF. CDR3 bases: TGTGCCAGTAGTAGGCGACAGGTGGAAACAGATACGCAGTATTTT.

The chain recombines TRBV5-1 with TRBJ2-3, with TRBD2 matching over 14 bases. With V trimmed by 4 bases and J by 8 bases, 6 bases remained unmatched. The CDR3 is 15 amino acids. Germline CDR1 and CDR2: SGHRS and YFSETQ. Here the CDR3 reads CASSEGLAGDPTQYF. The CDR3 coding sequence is TGCGCCAGCAGCGAGGGACTAGCGGGGGACCCTACGCAGTATTTT.

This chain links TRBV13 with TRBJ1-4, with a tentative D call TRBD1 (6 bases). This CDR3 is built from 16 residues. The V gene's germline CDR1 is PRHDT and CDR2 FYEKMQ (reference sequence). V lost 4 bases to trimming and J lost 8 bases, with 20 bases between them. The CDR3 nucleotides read TGTGCCAGCAGCTCTCCGGGCCCAATGGGGGCGGAAAAACTGTTTTTT. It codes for CASSSPGPMGAEKLFF. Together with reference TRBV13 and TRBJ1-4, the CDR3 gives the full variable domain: AAGVIQSPRHLIKEKRETATLKCYPIPRHDTVYWYQQGPGQDPQFLISFYEKMQSDKGSIPDRFSAQQFSDYHSELNMSSLELGDSALYFCASSSPGPMGAEKLFFGSGTQLSVL.

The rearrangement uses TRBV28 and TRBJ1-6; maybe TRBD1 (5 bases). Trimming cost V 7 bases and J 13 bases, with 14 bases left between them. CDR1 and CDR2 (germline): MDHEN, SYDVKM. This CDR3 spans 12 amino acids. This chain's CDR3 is CASTTRWGPLHF. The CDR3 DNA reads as TGTGCCAGCACCACCCGGTGGGGCCCCCTCCACTTT. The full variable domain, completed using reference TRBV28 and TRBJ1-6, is DVKVTQSSRYLVKRTGEKVFLECVQDMDHENMFWYRQDPGLGLRLIYFSYDVKMKEKGDIPEGYSVSREKKERFSLILESASTNQTSMYLCASTTRWGPLHFGNGTRLTVT.

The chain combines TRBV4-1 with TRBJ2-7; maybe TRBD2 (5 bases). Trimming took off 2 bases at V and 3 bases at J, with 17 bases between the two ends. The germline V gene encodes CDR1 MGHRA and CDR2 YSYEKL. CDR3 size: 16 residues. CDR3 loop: CASSQPAGPGRYEQYF. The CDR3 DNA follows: TGCGCCAGCAGCCAACCCGCGGGCCCCGGGCGCTACGAGCAGTACTTC.

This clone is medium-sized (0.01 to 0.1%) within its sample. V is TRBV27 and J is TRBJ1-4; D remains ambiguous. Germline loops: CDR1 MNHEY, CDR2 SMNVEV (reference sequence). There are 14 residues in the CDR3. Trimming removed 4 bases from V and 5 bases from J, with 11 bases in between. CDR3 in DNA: TGTGCCAGCAGTTCTGGCAGCGCGAATGAAAAACTGTTTTTT. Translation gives CASSSGSANEKLFF.

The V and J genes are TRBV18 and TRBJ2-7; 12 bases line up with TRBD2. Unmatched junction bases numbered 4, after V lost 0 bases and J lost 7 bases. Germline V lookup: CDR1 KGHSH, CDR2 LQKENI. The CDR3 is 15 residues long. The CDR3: CASSPPPGLAGEQYF. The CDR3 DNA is TGTGCCAGCTCACCACCTCCCGGACTAGCGGGGGAGCAGTACTTC.

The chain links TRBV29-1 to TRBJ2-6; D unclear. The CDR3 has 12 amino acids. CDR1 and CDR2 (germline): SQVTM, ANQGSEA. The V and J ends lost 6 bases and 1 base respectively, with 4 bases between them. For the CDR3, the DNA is TGCAGCGTACAGTCTGGGGCCAACGTCCTGACTTTC. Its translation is CSVQSGANVLTF.

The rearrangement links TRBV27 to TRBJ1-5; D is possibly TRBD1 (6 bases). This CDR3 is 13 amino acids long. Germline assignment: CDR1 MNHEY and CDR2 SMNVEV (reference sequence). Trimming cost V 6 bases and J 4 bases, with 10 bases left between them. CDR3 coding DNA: TGTGCCAGCAGCTTCGACAGGAATCAGCCCCAGCATTTT. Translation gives CASSFDRNQPQHF.

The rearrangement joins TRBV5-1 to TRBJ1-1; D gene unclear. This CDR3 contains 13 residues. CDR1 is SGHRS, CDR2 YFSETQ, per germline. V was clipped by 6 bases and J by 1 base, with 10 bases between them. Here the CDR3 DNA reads TGCGCCAGCACCATGGAGGGGAACACTGAAGCTTTCTTT. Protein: CASTMEGNTEAFF.